This entry lists 17 T cell receptor beta chains sequenced from one sample in a study of blood T cell repertoires in COVID-19. Profiled with immunoSEQ multiplex PCR; TCRdb holds only in-frame clones, not every one. Here the sample spans about 140,000 clones, about 80% being singletons. Material for sequencing was PBMCs or T cells enriched from blood (not recorded which). The receptors stem from a woman between 50 and 59 years old who had recovered from COVID-19.

This clone is a singleton in its sample. V gene TRBV6-6 combines with J gene TRBJ1-1; 9 bases agree with TRBD1. This CDR3 is built from 14 residues. Germline V gives CDR1 MNHNY, CDR2 SVGAGI (reference sequence). With 5 bases clipped from V and 7 bases from J, the junction kept 8 bases outside the gene matches. This CDR3 reads CASSNTGGGGEAFF. CDR3 nucleotides: TGTGCCAGCAGTAACACAGGGGGCGGCGGTGAAGCTTTCTTT.

The CDR3 bases are TGCAGCGGATACGCCGCGGAGAACACTGAAGCTTTCTTT. Translated, it gives CSGYAAENTEAFF. V usage is TRBV29-1 and J usage is TRBJ1-1, with D unresolved. The germline V and J ends were trimmed by 7 bases and 1 base, with 13 bases remaining between them. The CDR3 has 13 amino acids. Germline CDR1 is SQVTM and CDR2 is ANQGSEA.

The chain uses TRBV5-4 and TRBJ2-2; 7 bases line up with TRBD2. The CDR3 is made up of 16 amino acids. Germline values: CDR1 SGHNT, CDR2 YYREEE (reference sequence). V lost 3 bases to trimming and J lost 1 base; unmatched junction nucleotides: 6. DNA of the CDR3: TGTGCCAGCAGCTCCCCGGGGAGGGAGAACACCGGGGAGCTGTTTTTT. This encodes CASSSPGRENTGELFF. The variable domain in full, with the rest retrieved from reference TRBV5-4 and TRBJ2-2, is ETGVTQSPTHLIKTRGQQVTLRCSSQSGHNTVSWYQQALGQGPQFIFQYYREEENGRGNFPPRFSGLQFPNYSSELNVNALELDDSALYLCASSSPGRENTGELFFGEGSRLTVL.

This chain connects TRBV7-2 to TRBJ1-2, with TRBD1 matching 8 bases. Trimming took 5 bases from V and 8 from J; bases not matched to a gene: 10. This CDR3 has 14 amino acids. From germline, CDR1 is SGHTA and CDR2 FQGNSA. The CDR3: CASSQGAGGEGYTF. The DNA of the CDR3 is TGTGCCAGCAGCCAAGGGGCAGGGGGCGAAGGCTACACCTTC.

This clone was observed a handful of times. The chain carries TRBV11-2 and TRBJ2-4; D ambiguous. CDR3 length equals 14 residues. Trimming left V 5 bases short and J 2 bases short, with 10 bases between. CDR1 and CDR2 (germline): SGHAT, FQNNGV. In DNA form, the CDR3 reads TGTGCCAGCAGCCCTAGTGCTTCCAAAAACATTCAGTACTTC. Protein product: CASSPSASKNIQYF.

The chain combines TRBV11-2 with TRBJ2-7; tentatively, D is TRBD2 (6 bases). V was shortened by 5 bases and J by 3 bases, with 14 bases between the two germline ends. The germline gives CDR1 SGHAT, CDR2 FQNNGV. The CDR3 runs to 14 residues. CDR3 DNA: TGTGCCAGCAGCCGAGGCCGGGACTTCTACGAGCAGTACTTC. Its protein is CASSRGRDFYEQYF.

The CDR3 DNA is TGCAGCGTTGAACCCGGGACAGGGGTCGCTGAAGCTTTCTTT. The encoded protein is CSVEPGTGVAEAFF. The V call is TRBV29-1, the J call TRBJ1-1; 10 bases line up with TRBD1. The CDR3 is made up of 14 amino acids. Germline V gene lookup returns CDR1 SQVTM and CDR2 ANQGSEA. J gave up 6 bases and V 2 bases, and 6 bases lay outside the gene matches.

The chain uses TRBV2 and TRBJ2-7; D gene ambiguous. Looked up from germline, CDR1 is SNHLY and CDR2 is FYNNEI. The ends were cut back, 5 bases at V and 3 bases at J, with 14 bases in the middle. The CDR3 has 14 amino acids. The CDR3 protein is CASSCPPARYEQYF. The DNA of the CDR3 is TGTGCCAGCAGTTGTCCCCCTGCGCGCTACGAGCAGTACTTC.

CDR3 DNA sequence: TGTGCCAGCTCACCAGAGTCCCGGGGGAAAGATCAGCCCCAGCATTTT. Encoded protein: CASSPESRGKDQPQHF. This sequence joins TRBV18 and TRBJ1-5; the D gene is possibly TRBD1 (5 bases). Trimming took 2 bases from V and 5 from J, leaving 16 bases between them. Germline V gene data show CDR1 as KGHSH and CDR2 as LQKENI. This CDR3 region has 16 residues. Using reference TRBV18 and TRBJ1-5 for the parts outside the CDR3, the full variable domain is NAGVMQNPRHLVRRRGQEARLRCSPMKGHSHVYWYRQLPEEGLKFMVYLQKENIIDESGMPKERFSAEFPKEGPSILRIQQVVRGDSAAYFCASSPESRGKDQPQHFGDGTRLSIL.

The V gene is TRBV30, the J gene TRBJ1-1; D is unclear. Germline assignment: CDR1 GTSNPN and CDR2 SVGIG (reference sequence). Between the trimmed V and J ends, which lost 0 bases and 1 base, there was a span of 6 bases. This CDR3 is 13 amino acids long. CDR3 sequence reads: CAWSVEKNTEAFF. The CDR3 DNA follows: TGTGCCTGGAGTGTCGAGAAGAACACTGAAGCTTTCTTT.

This clone showed up just a few times. This chain uses TRBV3-1 (or the pseudogene TRBV3-2) with TRBJ1-6; maybe TRBD1 (5 bases). Germline CDR1 reads LGHDT; CDR2 reads YNNKEL (reference sequence). The CDR3 runs to 15 residues. V lost 1 base, J lost 3 bases, and 7 bases lay in between. For the CDR3, the DNA is TGTGCCAGCAGCCAAGGCAGGGTCTATAATTCACCCCTCCACTTT. This gives the protein CASSQGRVYNSPLHF.

V gene TRBV28 combines with J gene TRBJ2-1; TRBD2 agrees at 7 bases. CDR1 MDHEN and CDR2 SYDVKM come from the germline V gene. The CDR3 length is 12 residues. The V segment lost 8 bases and the J segment 10 bases; nucleotides outside the gene matches: 8. The CDR3 spells CASFSREEEQFF. In nucleotides, the CDR3 is TGTGCCAGCTTCAGTCGGGAGGAAGAGCAGTTCTTC.

This chain uses TRBV19 with TRBJ1-2, with D tentatively TRBD1 (6 bases). Trimming took off 8 bases at V and 8 bases at J, with 21 bases between the two ends. This CDR3 comprises 14 residues. Germline loops: CDR1 LNHDA, CDR2 SQIVND (reference sequence). CDR3 sequence (DNA): TGTGCCAGTGAATCGGACAGAACAGGGCGAGGCTACACCTTC. As protein: CASESDRTGRGYTF.

This clone was picked up a small number of times. The rearrangement joins TRBV29-1 to TRBJ1-1; TRBD1 matches at 7 bases. Germline V gives CDR1 SQVTM, CDR2 ANQGSEA. V lost 7 bases to trimming and J lost 5 bases; unmatched junction nucleotides: 10. The CDR3 is 13 amino acids. CDR3 in DNA: TGCAGCGCACTCCCCGACAGGGTGACTGAAGCTTTCTTT. It is translated as CSALPDRVTEAFF.

The genes are TRBV2 and TRBJ2-3; D perhaps matches TRBD1 (6 bases). Trimming removed 4 bases at V and 6 bases at J, with 14 bases between. The germline V gene has CDR1 SNHLY and CDR2 FYNNEI. The CDR3 length is 14 residues. The CDR3, as DNA: TGTGCCAGCAGTGGAGGGGGAAGGGCCGATACGCAGTATTTT. Translating gives CASSGGGRADTQYF.

This clone is a singleton in its sample. The rearrangement links TRBV11-3 to TRBJ2-1; the match to TRBD2 covers 14 bases. Germline CDR1 reads SGHNT; CDR2 reads YENEEA. This CDR3 has 16 amino acids. The V and J ends lost 3 bases and 2 bases, in that order; junction bases with no gene match: 0. The CDR3: CASSLGLAGAYNEQFF. Here the CDR3 DNA reads TGTGCCAGCAGCTTGGGACTAGCGGGGGCCTACAATGAGCAGTTCTTC.

The rearrangement joins TRBV19 to TRBJ1-1; D unresolved. This CDR3 has 16 residues. Germline CDR1 is LNHDA and CDR2 is SQIVND (reference sequence). V dropped 6 bases and J dropped 2 bases, with 19 bases sitting between them. The chain's CDR3 is CASRTVGRQANTEAFF. The CDR3 DNA sequence: TGTGCCAGTAGAACGGTGGGTCGTCAGGCCAACACTGAAGCTTTCTTT. The complete variable domain, with remaining parts taken from reference TRBV19 and TRBJ1-1, reads DGGITQSPKYLFRKEGQNVTLSCEQNLNHDAMYWYRQDPGQGLRLIYYSQIVNDFQKGDIAEGYSVSREKKESFPLTVTSAQKNPTAFYLCASRTVGRQANTEAFFGQGTRLTVV.